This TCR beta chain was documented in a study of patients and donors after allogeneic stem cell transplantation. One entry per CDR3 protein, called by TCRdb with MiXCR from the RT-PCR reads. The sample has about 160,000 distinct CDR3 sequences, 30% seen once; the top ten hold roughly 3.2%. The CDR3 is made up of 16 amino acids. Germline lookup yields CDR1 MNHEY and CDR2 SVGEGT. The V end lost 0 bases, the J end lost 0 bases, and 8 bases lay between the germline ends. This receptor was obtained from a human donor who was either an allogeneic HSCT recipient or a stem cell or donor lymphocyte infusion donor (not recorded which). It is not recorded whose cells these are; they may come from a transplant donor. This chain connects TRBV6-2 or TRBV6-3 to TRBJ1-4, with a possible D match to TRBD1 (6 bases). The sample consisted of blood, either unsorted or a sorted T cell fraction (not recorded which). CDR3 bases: TGTGCCAGCAGTTACTCGAGACAGGCAACTAATGAAAAACTGTTTTTT. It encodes CASSYSRQATNEKLFF.